This T cell receptor beta chain was identified in a study of technical replicates of blood from a few donors. Trimming cost V 3 bases and J 11 bases; bases outside gene matches: 5. Germline V gene lookup returns CDR1 MDHEN and CDR2 SYDVKM. The CDR3 extends over 15 amino acids. Sequencing used immunoSEQ multiplex PCR; TCRdb keeps in-frame clones, though not all of them. The sample yields tens of thousands of clones, 95% to 98% seen once. The V and J genes are TRBV28 and TRBJ2-1; 15 positions match TRBD2. The clonotype was recovered from a human donor in good health. Sequencing input: T cells isolated from PBMCs. DNA of the CDR3: TGTGCCAGCAGTTTCCACGGGACTAGCGGGAGGAAGCAGTTCTTC. Translating it yields CASSFHGTSGRKQFF.